A selection of T cell receptor beta chains follows, all from one sample in a study of blood T cell repertoires in COVID-19. TCRdb keeps only in-frame clones here, not all; method: immunoSEQ multiplex PCR. The sample includes tens of thousands of clones, 77% of them seen just once. Sequenced material: peripheral blood. Source of these receptors: a man older than 75 with active or convalescent COVID-19. Both conserved end residues are part of each CDR3. The D gene is left open where the match is weak. Some rows have no size entry. The others give once, few or many, or a class for an expanded clone.

TRBV7-8	TRBJ1-4	few	-	CASSPTSGSANEKLFF	TGTGCCAGCAGCCCAACTTCGGGGTCAGCTAATGAAAAACTGTTTTTT
TRBV21-1	TRBJ2-1	once	-	CASSKDRGWTNEQFF	TGTGCCAGCAGCAAAGACAGGGGGTGGACCAATGAGCAGTTCTTC
TRBV29-1	TRBJ1-1	-	TRBD1	CSVQQGTNTEAFF	TGCAGCGTTCAACAGGGGACTAACACTGAAGCTTTCTTT
TRBV28	TRBJ1-6	-	TRBD1	CATNTGGSYNSPLHF	TGTGCCACCAATACAGGGGGCTCCTATAATTCACCCCTCCACTTT
TRBV10-1	TRBJ1-1	few	-	CASSESGGTVNTEAFF	TGCGCCAGCAGTGAGTCAGGAGGGACCGTGAACACTGAAGCTTTCTTT
TRBV7-6	TRBJ1-3	-	TRBD1	CASSTSTGFGNTIYF	TGTGCCAGCAGCACGTCGACAGGGTTCGGAAACACCATATATTTT
TRBV25-1	TRBJ2-7	-	-	CASSIIQAYEQYF	TGTGCCAGCAGTATTATACAGGCCTACGAGCAGTACTTC
TRBV7-2	TRBJ2-7	-	-	CASSLVSQYSYEQYF	TGTGCCAGCAGCTTAGTTTCACAATACTCCTACGAGCAGTACTTC
TRBV2	TRBJ2-2	-	-	CASSAYGAVTGELFF	TGTGCCAGCAGTGCCTATGGTGCAGTCACCGGGGAACTGTTTTTT
TRBV28	TRBJ2-1	few	TRBD1	CASSSDRGPEQFF	TGTGCCAGCAGTTCGGACAGGGGGCCTGAGCAGTTCTTC
TRBV5-8	TRBJ2-7	-	-	CASSLGSGSYEQYF	TGTGCCAGCAGCTTGGGTTCGGGTTCCTACGAGCAGTACTTC
TRBV29-1	TRBJ2-5	-	TRBD1	CSASTGTETQYF	TGCAGCGCCTCGACAGGGACAGAGACCCAGTACTTC
TRBV27	TRBJ2-7	-	-	CASRGHGTYEQYF	TGTGCCAGCAGGGGCCATGGGACTTACGAGCAGTACTTC
TRBV11-3	TRBJ2-2	once	TRBD2	CASSSFSGRSSGELFF	TGTGCCAGCAGCTCCTTTAGCGGGAGAAGCTCCGGGGAGCTGTTTTTT
TRBV7-2	TRBJ2-5	-	TRBD1	CASSSTGTGEETQYF	TGTGCCAGCAGCTCGACCGGGACAGGGGAAGAGACCCAGTACTTC